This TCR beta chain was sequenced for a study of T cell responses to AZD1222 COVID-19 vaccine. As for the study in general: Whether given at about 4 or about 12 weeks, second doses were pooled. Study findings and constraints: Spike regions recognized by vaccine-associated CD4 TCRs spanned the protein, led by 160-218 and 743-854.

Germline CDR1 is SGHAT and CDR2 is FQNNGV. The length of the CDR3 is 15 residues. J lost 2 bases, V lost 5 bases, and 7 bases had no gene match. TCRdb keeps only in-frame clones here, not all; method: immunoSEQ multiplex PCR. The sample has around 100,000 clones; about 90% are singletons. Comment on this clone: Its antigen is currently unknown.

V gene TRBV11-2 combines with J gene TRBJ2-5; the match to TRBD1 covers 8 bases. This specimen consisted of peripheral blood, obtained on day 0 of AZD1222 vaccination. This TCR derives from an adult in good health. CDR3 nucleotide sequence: TGTGCCAGCAGCCCCTGGACAGGGTCTCAAGAGACCCAGTACTTC. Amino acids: CASSPWTGSQETQYF.